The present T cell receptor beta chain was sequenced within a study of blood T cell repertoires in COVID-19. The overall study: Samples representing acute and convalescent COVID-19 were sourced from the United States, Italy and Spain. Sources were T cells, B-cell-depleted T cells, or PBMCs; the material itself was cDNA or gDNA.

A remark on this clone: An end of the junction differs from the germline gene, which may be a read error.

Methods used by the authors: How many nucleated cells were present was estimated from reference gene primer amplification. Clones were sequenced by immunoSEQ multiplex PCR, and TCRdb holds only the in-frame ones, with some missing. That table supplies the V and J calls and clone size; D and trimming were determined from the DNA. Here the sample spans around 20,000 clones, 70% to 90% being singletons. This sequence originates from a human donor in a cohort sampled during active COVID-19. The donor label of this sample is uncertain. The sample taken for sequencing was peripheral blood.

DNA for the CDR3: TGTGCCAGCAGTTACCTGGGAACAGGTACGCAGTATTTT. Translating gives CASSYLGTGTQYF. The chain has TRBV27 and TRBJ2-3; D is perhaps TRBD1 (5 bases). There are 13 residues in the CDR3. Germline V gene lookup returns CDR1 MNHEY and CDR2 SMNVEV (reference sequence).